This T cell receptor beta chain originates from a study of primary melanoma T cells and metastatic recurrence. Study at large: Tumors were T2–T4 primary melanomas thicker than 1 mm. Points from the study as a whole: The authors suggested a successful antitumor T-cell response can exist in primary melanoma. Adding T-cell fraction to thickness reportedly best improved survival prediction.

With V trimmed by 1 base and J by 3 bases, 5 bases remained unmatched. Per the germline V gene, CDR1 is LNHDA and CDR2 is SQIVND (reference sequence). CDR3 length: 15 residues. Assay used: immunoSEQ multiplex PCR; TCRdb lists only in-frame clones, some missing. The profile shows around 130 clones, more than 85% of them singletons. A word on this clone: Its antigen is undetermined.

This rearrangement joins TRBV19 to TRBJ2-7; 8 bases align to TRBD1. This receptor was identified in a human donor with melanoma. The specimen sequenced was melanoma tumor tissue. Written as DNA, the CDR3 is TGTGCCAGTAGTATAGTGTGGGGACAGGACTACGAGCAGTACTTC. Encoded protein: CASSIVWGQDYEQYF.